A selection of T cell receptor beta chains follows, all from one sample in a study of blood T cell repertoires in COVID-19. Only in-frame clones appear in the TCRdb table, and some are missing; sequencing was by immunoSEQ multiplex PCR. The profile shows more than 250,000 clones, just under 90% of them singletons. Sequenced input: peripheral blood. These receptors were taken from a woman in her forties or fifties with COVID-19, enrolled during active disease. The CDR3 runs from the conserved cysteine through the conserved F or W.

cdr3_length,v_call,j_call,cdr3_aa
15,TRBV6-5,TRBJ2-7,CASSMRDRGVYEQYF
16,TRBV7-9,TRBJ1-1,CASSTFPTGLNTEAFF
14,TRBV7-2,TRBJ2-7,CASNDGSLTYEQYF
19,TRBV7-9,TRBJ2-1,CASSSRDQKAQPTYNEQFF
15,TRBV5-5,TRBJ1-1,CASSLVETSNTEAFF
17,TRBV5-5,TRBJ2-5,CASSLLAGSLPWETQYF
16,TRBV18,TRBJ2-4,CASSLGASPKVDIQYF
11,TRBV29-1,TRBJ2-7,CSVAGGHEQYF
16,TRBV7-9,TRBJ2-1,CASSQLSGGFRNEQFF
15,TRBV5-6,TRBJ1-6,CASSLEVRGNSPLHF
14,TRBV6-5,TRBJ2-7,CASRTDRGAYEQYF
13,TRBV12-5,TRBJ2-7,CASGSSGPYEQYF
14,TRBV5-5,TRBJ1-4,CASSRGGYNEKLFF
15,TRBV24-1,TRBJ2-1,CATSDLAESYNEQFF
14,TRBV29-1,TRBJ2-3,CSVAAGGPYDTQYF
15,TRBV7-2,TRBJ1-4,CASSSTRTLTEKLFF
13,TRBV10-3,TRBJ2-1,CAISDGWTNEQFF
16,TRBV25-1,TRBJ2-2,CASNPGGTAGTGELFF
15,TRBV13,TRBJ1-6,CASRALGQDNSPLHF
14,TRBV12-5,TRBJ2-1,CASGAGTGRNEQFF
17,TRBV4-2,TRBJ1-2,CASSPLGRGQGDYGYTF
16,TRBV4-1,TRBJ2-7,CASSQSGTTSSYEQYF
14,TRBV5-1,TRBJ1-1,CASSLGAGNTEAFF
15,TRBV6-5,TRBJ2-7,CASSYPEDSFYEQYF
15,TRBV12-5,TRBJ2-5,CASGLGAADQETQYF
15,TRBV11-2,TRBJ2-7,CASSLGRQGSYEQYF
14,TRBV5-6,TRBJ1-2,CASSLLGQDYGYTF
13,TRBV7-9,TRBJ1-1,CASSSRQDTEAFF
15,TRBV6-2/TRBV6-3,TRBJ1-3,CASSRTGNPGNTIYF
12,TRBV7-3,TRBJ1-2,CASSPGQTGYTF
15,TRBV13,TRBJ1-1,CASSLGTGLRTEAFF
17,TRBV7-2,TRBJ2-1,CASSLGSGRVTYNEQFF
14,TRBV29-1,TRBJ2-3,CSVQGTSLVNAQYF
13,TRBV29-1,TRBJ1-2,CSALGQGNYGYTF
14,TRBV14,TRBJ1-6,CASRRTGYNSPLHF
16,TRBV28,TRBJ1-2,CASRAAGRDLGDGYTF
15,TRBV3-1/TRBV3-2,TRBJ1-2,CASSSIGTGGYGYTF
14,TRBV14,TRBJ2-3,CASRHAGAADTQYF
17,TRBV18,TRBJ1-5,CASSLGQGRRSNQPQHF
14,TRBV11-1,TRBJ2-7,CASSGSGVAYEQYF
14,TRBV30,TRBJ1-4,CAWAPGQGPEKLFF
12,TRBV27,TRBJ1-2,CASATGFLGYTF
18,TRBV18,TRBJ2-2,CASSPPKTSGRNTGELFF
13,TRBV27,TRBJ1-1,CASSLEISTEAFF
12,TRBV28,TRBJ2-7,CASSRLALEQYF
16,TRBV9,TRBJ2-5,CASSRGTGQGQETQYF
13,TRBV30,TRBJ2-5,CACHGPTLETQYF
17,TRBV11-3,TRBJ2-2,CASSLRSGRAPTGELFF
15,TRBV7-9,TRBJ2-2,CASSFDRVDTGELFF
15,TRBV7-2,TRBJ2-5,CASSLQGARQETQYF
13,TRBV6-5,TRBJ2-3,CASSHRDTDTQYF
18,TRBV7-9,TRBJ2-5,CASSRGSGRALVLETQYF
17,TRBV18,TRBJ2-1,CASSPPLGTRGDGEQFF
15,TRBV15,TRBJ2-1,CATSREAGSYNEQFF
14,TRBV7-7,TRBJ2-7,CASSFGTGLDEQYF
11,TRBV20-1,TRBJ2-7,CSGLASHEQYF
14,TRBV18,TRBJ1-2,CASSPQGWVDGYTF
14,TRBV5-8,TRBJ1-2,CASSLGGQTYGYTF
15,TRBV5-8,TRBJ1-5,CASSRRTGVSQPQHF
15,TRBV5-4,TRBJ2-7,CASSGGTSGTYEQYF